The clone carrying this TCR beta chain was observed a handful of times. What it binds is not known. The entry originates in a study of response to subunit inactivated influenza vaccine. General study points: Authors suggested that a seasonal influenza vaccination recruits few new T cells each time.

TCRdb reanalysed the RT-PCR reads using MiXCR and keeps one entry per CDR3 protein. The repertoire consists of roughly 650,000 distinct CDR3 sequences, with roughly 15% occurring once and the leading ten covering around 7.6%. This receptor was taken from a man between 50 and 59 years old who received an inactivated influenza vaccine. The sample here was PBMCs from blood, taken 14 days before vaccination.

CDR3 nucleotide sequence: TGTGCCAGCAGCTTAACGCCGACAGGGATTAGCAATCAGCCCCAGCATTTT. Residues: CASSLTPTGISNQPQHF. The J gene is TRBJ1-5, the V gene TRBV7-9, with 7 bases that match TRBD1. The CDR3 extends over 17 amino acids. The germline CDR1 and CDR2 sequences are SEHNR and FQNEAQ (reference sequence). V shed 2 bases and J 0 bases; nucleotides not matched to a gene: 7.